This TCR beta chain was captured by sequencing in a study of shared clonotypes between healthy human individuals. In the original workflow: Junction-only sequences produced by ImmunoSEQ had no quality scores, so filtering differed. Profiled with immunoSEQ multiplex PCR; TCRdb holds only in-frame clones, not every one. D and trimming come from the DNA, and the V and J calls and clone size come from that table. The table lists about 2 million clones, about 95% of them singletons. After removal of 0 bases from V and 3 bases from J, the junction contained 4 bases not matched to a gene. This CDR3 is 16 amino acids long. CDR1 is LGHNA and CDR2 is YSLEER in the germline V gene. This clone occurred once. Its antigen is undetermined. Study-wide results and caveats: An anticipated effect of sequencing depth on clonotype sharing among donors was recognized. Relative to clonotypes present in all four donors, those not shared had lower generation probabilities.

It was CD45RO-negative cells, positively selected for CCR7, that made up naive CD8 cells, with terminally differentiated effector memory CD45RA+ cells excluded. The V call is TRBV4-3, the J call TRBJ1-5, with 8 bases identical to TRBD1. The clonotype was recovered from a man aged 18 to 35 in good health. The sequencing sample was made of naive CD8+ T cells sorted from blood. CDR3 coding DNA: TGCGCCAGCAGCCAAGACGGGACAGGCATCAATCAGCCCCAGCATTTT. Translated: CASSQDGTGINQPQHF.